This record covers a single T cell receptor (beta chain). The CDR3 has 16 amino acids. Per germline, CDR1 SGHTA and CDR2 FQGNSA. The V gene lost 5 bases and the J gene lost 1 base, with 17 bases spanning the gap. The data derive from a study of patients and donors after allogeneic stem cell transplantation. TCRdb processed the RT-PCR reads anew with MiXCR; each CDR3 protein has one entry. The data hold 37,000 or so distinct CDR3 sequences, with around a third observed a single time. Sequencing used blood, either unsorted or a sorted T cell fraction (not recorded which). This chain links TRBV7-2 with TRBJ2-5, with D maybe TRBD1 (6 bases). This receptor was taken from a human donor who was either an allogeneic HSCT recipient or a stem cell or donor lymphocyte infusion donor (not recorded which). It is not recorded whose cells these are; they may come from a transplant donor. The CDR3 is CASSTRDTWVQETQYF. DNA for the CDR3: TGTGCCAGCAGCACCCGGGACACATGGGTCCAAGAGACCCAGTACTTC.